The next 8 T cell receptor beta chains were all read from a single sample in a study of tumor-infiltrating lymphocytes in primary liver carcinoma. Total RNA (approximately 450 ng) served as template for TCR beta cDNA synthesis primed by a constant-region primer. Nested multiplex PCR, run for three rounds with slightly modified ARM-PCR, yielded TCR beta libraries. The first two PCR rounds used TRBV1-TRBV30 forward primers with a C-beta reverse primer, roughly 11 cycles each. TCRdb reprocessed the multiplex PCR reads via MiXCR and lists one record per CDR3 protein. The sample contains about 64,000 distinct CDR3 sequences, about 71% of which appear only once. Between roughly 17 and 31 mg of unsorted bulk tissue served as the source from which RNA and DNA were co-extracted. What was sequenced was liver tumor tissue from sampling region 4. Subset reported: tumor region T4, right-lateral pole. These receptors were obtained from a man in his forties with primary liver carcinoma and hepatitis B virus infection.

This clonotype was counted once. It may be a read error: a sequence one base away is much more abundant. CDR3 nucleotides: TGTGCCAGCCAAAAGCGGGACCCGCACAATGAGCAGTTCTTC. It is translated as CASQKRDPHNEQFF. V and J are TRBV6-2 or TRBV6-3 and TRBJ2-1; 7 nucleotides match TRBD2. The germline CDR1 and CDR2 sequences are MNHEY and SVGEGT. CDR3 size: 14 residues. Trimming at V came to 8 bases and at J to 5 bases, leaving 9 bases not matched to a gene.

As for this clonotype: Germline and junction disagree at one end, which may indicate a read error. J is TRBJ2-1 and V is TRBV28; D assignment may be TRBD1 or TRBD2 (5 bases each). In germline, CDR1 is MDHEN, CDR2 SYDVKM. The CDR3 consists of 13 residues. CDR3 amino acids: CASITEGYNEQSF. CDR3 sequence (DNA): TGTGCCAGCATCACCGAGGGGTACAATGAGCAGTCCTTC.

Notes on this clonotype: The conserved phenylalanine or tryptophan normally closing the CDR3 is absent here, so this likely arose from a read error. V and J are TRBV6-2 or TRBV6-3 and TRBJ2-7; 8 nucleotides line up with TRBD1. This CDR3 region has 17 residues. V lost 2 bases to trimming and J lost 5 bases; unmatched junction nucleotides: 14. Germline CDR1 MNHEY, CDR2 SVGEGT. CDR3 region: CASSYGVGTGFTHEQYL. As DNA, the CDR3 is TGTGCCAGCAGTTACGGGGTCGGGACAGGATTTACCCACGAGCAGTACCTC.

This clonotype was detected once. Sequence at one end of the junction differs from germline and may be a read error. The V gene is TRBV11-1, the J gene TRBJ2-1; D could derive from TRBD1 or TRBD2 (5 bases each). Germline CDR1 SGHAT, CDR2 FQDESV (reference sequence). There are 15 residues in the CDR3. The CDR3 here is CASSFQGPLDNQQFF. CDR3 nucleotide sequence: TGTGCCAGCAGCTTCCAGGGACCGCTGGACAATCAGCAGTTTTTC.

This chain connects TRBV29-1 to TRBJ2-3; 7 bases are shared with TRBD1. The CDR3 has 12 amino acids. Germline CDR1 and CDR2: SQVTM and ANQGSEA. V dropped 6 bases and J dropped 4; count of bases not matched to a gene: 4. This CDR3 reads CSVHRGSDTQYF. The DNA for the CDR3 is TGCAGCGTACACAGGGGTTCAGATACGCAGTATTTT.

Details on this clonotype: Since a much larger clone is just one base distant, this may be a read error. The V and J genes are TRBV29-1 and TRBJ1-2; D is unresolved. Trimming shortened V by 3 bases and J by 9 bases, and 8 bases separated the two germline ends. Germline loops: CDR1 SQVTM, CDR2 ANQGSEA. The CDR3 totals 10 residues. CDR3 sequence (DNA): TGCAGCGTTGACAGCGACCGCTACACCTTC. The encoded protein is CSVDSDRYTF.

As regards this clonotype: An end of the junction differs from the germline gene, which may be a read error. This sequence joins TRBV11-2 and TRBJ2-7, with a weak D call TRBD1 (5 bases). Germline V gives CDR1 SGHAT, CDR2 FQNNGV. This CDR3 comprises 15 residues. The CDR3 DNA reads TGCGCCAGCAGCTTCATGACAGATCCGGAATACGAGCGGTACTTC. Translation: CASSFMTDPEYERYF.

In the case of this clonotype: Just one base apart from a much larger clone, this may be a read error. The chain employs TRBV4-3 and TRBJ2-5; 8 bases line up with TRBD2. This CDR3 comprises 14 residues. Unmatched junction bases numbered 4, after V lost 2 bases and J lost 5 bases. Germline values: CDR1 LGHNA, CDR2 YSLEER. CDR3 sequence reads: CASSQNRGGETQYF. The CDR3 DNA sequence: TGCGCCAGCAGCCAAAACCGGGGGGGGGAGACCCAGTACTTC.